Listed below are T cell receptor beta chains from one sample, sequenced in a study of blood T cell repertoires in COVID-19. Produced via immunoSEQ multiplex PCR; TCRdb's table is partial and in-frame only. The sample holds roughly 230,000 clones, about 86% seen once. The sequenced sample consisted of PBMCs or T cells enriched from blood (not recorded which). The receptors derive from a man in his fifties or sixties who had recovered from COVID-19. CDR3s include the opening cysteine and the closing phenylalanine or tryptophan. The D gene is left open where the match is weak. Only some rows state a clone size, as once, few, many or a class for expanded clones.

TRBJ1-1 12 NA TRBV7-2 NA CASRDLRTEAFF TGTGCCAGCAGGGATTTGAGGACTGAAGCTTTCTTT
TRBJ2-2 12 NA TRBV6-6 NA CAHPGWTGELFF TGTGCCCACCCAGGGTGGACCGGGGAGCTGTTTTTT
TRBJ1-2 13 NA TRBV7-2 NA CASSLAGASGYTF TGTGCCAGCAGCTTAGCGGGGGCATCTGGCTACACCTTC
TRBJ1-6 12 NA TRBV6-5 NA CASSLLNSPLHF TGTGCCAGCAGTTTACTAAACTCACCCCTCCACTTT
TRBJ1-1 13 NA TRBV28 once CASSLSVVVVAFF TGTGCCAGCAGTTTATCGGTCGTGGTGGTAGCTTTCTTT
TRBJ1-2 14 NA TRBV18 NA CASSPGQQNYGYTF TGTGCCAGCTCACCAGGACAGCAAAACTATGGCTACACCTTC
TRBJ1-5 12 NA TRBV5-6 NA CASSLEGQPQHF TGTGCCAGCAGCTTGGAGGGGCAGCCCCAGCATTTT
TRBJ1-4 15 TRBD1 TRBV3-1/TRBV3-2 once CASSSDRATNEKLFF TGTGCCAGCAGTTCGGACAGGGCGACTAATGAAAAACTGTTTTTT
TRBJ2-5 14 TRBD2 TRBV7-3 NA CASSLVGGEETQYF TGTGCCAGCAGCCTCGTTGGGGGGGAGGAGACCCAGTACTTC
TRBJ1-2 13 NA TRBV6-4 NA CASSDSRFHGYTF TGTGCCAGCAGTGACTCGAGGTTCCATGGCTACACCTTC
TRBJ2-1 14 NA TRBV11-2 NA CASSLASSYNEQFF TGTGCCAGCAGCTTAGCGAGCTCCTACAATGAGCAGTTCTTC
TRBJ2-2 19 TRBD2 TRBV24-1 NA CATSDSTGLAVPNTGELFF TGTGCCACCAGTGACTCCACGGGACTAGCGGTTCCGAACACCGGGGAGCTGTTTTTT
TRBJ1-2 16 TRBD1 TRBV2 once CASSKDRGISNYGYTF TGTGCCAGCAGTAAGGACAGGGGAATCTCTAACTATGGCTACACCTTC
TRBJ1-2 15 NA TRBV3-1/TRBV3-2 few CASSQALRYGYGYTF TGTGCCAGCAGCCAAGCTCTGCGGTACGGCTATGGCTACACCTTC
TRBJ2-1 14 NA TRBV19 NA CASHPRVSYNEQFF TGTGCCAGCCACCCGAGGGTCTCCTACAATGAGCAGTTCTTC
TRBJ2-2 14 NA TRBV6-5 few CASRGLSNAGELFF TGTGCCAGCAGGGGGCTTAGCAACGCCGGGGAGCTGTTTTTT
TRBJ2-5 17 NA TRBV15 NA CATSRDPAGWVGETQYF TGTGCCACCAGCAGAGATCCGGCAGGGTGGGTTGGCGAGACCCAGTACTTC
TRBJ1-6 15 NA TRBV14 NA CASSQDPQGHSPLHF TGTGCCAGCAGCCAAGATCCACAGGGCCATTCACCCCTCCACTTT
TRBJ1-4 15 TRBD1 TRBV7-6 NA CASSSPGQGAEKLFF TGTGCCAGCAGCTCTCCGGGACAGGGGGCCGAAAAACTGTTTTTT
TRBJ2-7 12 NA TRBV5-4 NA CASSSAGNEQYF TGTGCCAGCAGTAGTGCAGGTAACGAGCAGTACTTC
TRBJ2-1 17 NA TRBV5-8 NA CASSLGIEAAVYNEQFF TGTGCCAGCAGCTTGGGAATCGAGGCCGCCGTCTACAATGAGCAGTTCTTC
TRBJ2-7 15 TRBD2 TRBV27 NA CASSLAGAPTYEQYF TGTGCCAGCAGTCTAGCGGGAGCGCCTACCTACGAGCAGTACTTC
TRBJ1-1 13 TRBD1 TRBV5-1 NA CASEGTGGTEAFF TGCGCCAGCGAGGGGACAGGTGGGACTGAAGCTTTCTTT
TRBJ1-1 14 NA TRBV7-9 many CASRHLGSVLEAFF TGTGCCAGCAGACACCTTGGGTCGGTACTAGAAGCTTTCTTT
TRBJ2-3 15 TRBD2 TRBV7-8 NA CASRQHSGGAVTQYF TGTGCCAGCAGACAGCATAGCGGGGGGGCCGTTACGCAGTATTTT
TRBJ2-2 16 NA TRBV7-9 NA CASSPAVGGNTGELFF TGTGCCAGCAGCCCAGCTGTCGGGGGGAACACCGGGGAGCTGTTTTTT
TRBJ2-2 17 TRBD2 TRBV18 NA CASSRSSGLAGVGELFF TGTGCCAGCTCACGCTCTTCGGGGCTAGCGGGAGTCGGGGAGCTGTTTTTT
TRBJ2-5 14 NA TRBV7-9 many CASSFAGRQETQYF TGTGCCAGCAGCTTTGCAGGAAGACAAGAGACCCAGTACTTC
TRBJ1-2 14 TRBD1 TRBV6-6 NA CASWGQGVNYGYTF TGTGCCAGCTGGGGACAGGGGGTGAACTATGGCTACACCTTC
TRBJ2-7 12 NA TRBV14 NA CASSHMGGEQYF TGTGCCAGCAGCCATATGGGAGGTGAGCAGTACTTC
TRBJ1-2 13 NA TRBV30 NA CAWSVAQNYGYTF TGTGCCTGGAGTGTCGCCCAGAACTATGGCTACACCTTC
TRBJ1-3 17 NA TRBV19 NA CASSIMTALLPGNTIYF TGTGCCAGTAGTATCATGACAGCTTTACTCCCTGGAAACACCATATATTTT
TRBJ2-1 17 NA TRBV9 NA CASSPRLQAPTYNEQFF TGTGCCAGCAGCCCTCGCCTACAGGCACCCACCTACAATGAGCAGTTCTTC
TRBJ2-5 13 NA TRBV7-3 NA CASSASVTGAQYF TGTGCCAGCAGCGCGTCCGTCACGGGGGCCCAGTACTTC
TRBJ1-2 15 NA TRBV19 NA CASSPRQASNYGYTF TGTGCCAGTAGTCCTAGACAGGCCTCTAACTATGGCTACACCTTC
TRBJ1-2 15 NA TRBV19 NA CASSMGRTAFYGYTF TGTGCCAGTAGTATGGGGCGGACGGCCTTCTATGGCTACACCTTC
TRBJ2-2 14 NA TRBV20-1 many CSASIPGAVGELFF TGCAGTGCTAGTATCCCGGGAGCTGTAGGGGAGCTGTTTTTT
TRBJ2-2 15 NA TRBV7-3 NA CASRSGTGFSGELFF TGTGCCAGCAGGAGCGGGACAGGATTCTCCGGGGAGCTGTTTTTT
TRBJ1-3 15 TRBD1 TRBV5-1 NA CASSLPGGDGNTIYF TGCGCCAGCAGCTTGCCAGGGGGCGATGGAAACACCATATATTTT
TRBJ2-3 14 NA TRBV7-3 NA CASSLGGRSDTQYF TGTGCCAGCAGCTTAGGTGGGAGATCGGATACGCAGTATTTT
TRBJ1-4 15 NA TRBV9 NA CASSVGELANEKLFF TGTGCCAGCAGCGTAGGGGAGCTAGCTAATGAAAAACTGTTTTTT